The source of this T cell receptor (beta chain) is a study of T-cell reconstitution after alpha-beta-depleted transplantation in children (dated by TCRdb to about 2016). About the study as a whole: The study quantitatively tracked T-cell immune reconstitution after TCRalphabeta/CD19-depleted allogeneic hematopoietic cell transplantation in children using TCR repertoire profiling.

With respect to this clonotype: Its antigen is not yet known. Nothing much larger sits one base from this clone, and base qualities are not available.

The CDR3 goes from the cysteine to the phenylalanine over 14 residues. Of the read, only the CDR3 DNA is kept; its 42 bases are in frame from base 1. The germline V gene (reference sequence) provides CDR1 DFQATT and CDR2 SNEGSKA. V drops 1 base and J drops 6 bases, leaving 15 bases in between. The library was generated by PCR. Reads for this sample came from an Illumina HiSeq 2500. TCR libraries were prepared with molecular barcoding, using unique molecular identifiers to normalize TCRbeta repertoire quantification. In TCRdb, the public reads were trimmed at Q25 with fastp and aligned with MiXCR, with productive beta chains retained. Rows matching on CDR3 protein sequence are summarized as one entry with the most common DNA and genes. This sample holds about 500,000 distinct CDR3 sequences; approximately 30% were observed only once. The ten largest clones take up 2% to 3% of the sample.

This receptor was identified in a human donor who donated a stem cell graft to a child with aplastic anemia. Sequenced material: PBMCs from the stem cell graft donor, taken from the stem cell graft. Recombination joined TRBV20-1 with TRBJ2-5; perhaps TRBD2 is the D gene, with 6 bases matching. The CDR3 is CSARGGWGRQTQYF. The DNA reads as follows: TGCAGTGCTAGAGGTGGCTGGGGGAGGCAGACCCAGTACTTC.